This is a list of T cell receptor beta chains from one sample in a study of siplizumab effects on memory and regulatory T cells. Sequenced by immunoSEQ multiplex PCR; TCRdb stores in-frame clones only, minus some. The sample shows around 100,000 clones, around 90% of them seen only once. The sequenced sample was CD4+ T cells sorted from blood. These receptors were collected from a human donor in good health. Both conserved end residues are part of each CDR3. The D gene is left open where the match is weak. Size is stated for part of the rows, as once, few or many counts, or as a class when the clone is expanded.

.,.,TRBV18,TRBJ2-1,CASSPPSQGRGVLEQFF,TGTGCCAGCTCACCACCATCCCAAGGCAGGGGGGTACTTGAGCAGTTCTTC
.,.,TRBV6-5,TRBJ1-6,CASSRDGFNSPLHF,TGTGCCAGCAGCCGGGACGGATTTAATTCACCCCTCCACTTT
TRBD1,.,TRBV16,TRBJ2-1,CASSQYWTGNNEQFF,TGTGCCAGCAGCCAATACTGGACAGGTAACAATGAGCAGTTCTTC
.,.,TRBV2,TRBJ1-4,CASRPETGLEEKLFF,TGTGCCAGCAGACCTGAAACAGGGCTGGAGGAAAAACTGTTTTTT
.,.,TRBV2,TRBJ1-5,CASGRANQPQHF,TGTGCCAGCGGCAGGGCCAATCAGCCCCAGCATTTT
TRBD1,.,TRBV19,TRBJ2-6,CASSKTGDSSGANVLTF,TGTGCCAGTAGTAAGACAGGGGACTCCTCTGGGGCCAACGTCCTGACTTTC
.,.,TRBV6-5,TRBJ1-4,CASRMTYNEKLFF,TGTGCCAGCAGGATGACCTATAATGAAAAACTGTTTTTT
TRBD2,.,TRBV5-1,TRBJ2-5,CARTAGERETQYF,TGCGCCAGAACCGCGGGGGAGAGAGAGACCCAGTACTTC
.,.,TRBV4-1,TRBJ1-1,CASSQDQGRNTEAFF,TGCGCCAGCAGCCAAGATCAAGGCAGGAACACTGAAGCTTTCTTT
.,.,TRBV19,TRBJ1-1,CASSPARLEAFF,TGTGCCAGTAGCCCTGCCAGGCTTGAAGCTTTCTTT
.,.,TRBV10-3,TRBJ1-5,CAISESGGRNQPQHF,TGTGCCATCAGTGAGTCAGGGGGTCGGAATCAGCCCCAGCATTTT
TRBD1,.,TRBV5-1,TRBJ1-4,CASSLGGTASNEKLFF,TGCGCCAGCAGCTTGGGGGGGACAGCATCTAATGAAAAACTGTTTTTT
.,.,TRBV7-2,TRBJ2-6,CASSLFPGASSGANVLTF,TGTGCCAGCAGCTTATTTCCGGGGGCAAGCTCTGGGGCCAACGTCCTGACTTTC
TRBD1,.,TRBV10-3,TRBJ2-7,CAISEPHRDSSYEQYF,TGTGCCATCAGTGAGCCCCACAGGGACAGCTCCTACGAGCAGTACTTC
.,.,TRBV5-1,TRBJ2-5,CASSLDGTPQETQYF,TGCGCCAGCAGCTTGGACGGGACGCCACAAGAGACCCAGTACTTC
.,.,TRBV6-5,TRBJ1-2,CASSYSARDYGYTF,TGTGCCAGCAGTTACTCAGCCAGGGACTATGGCTACACCTTC
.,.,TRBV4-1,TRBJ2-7,CASSQASAGNSYEQYF,TGCGCCAGCAGCCAAGCGTCGGCAGGGAATTCCTACGAGCAGTACTTC
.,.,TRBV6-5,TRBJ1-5,CASRTGGTRFEPQHF,TGTGCCAGCAGAACAGGCGGGACCAGGTTCGAGCCCCAGCATTTT
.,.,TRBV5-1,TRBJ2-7,CASSLRLGYEQYF,TGCGCCAGCAGCTTGAGACTGGGTTACGAGCAGTACTTC
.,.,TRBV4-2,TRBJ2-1,CASSPDEGQSGEQFF,TGTGCCAGCAGCCCCGATGAAGGGCAGAGCGGTGAGCAGTTCTTC
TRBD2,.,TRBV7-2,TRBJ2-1,CASSPGLAGNEQFF,TGTGCCAGCAGCCCGGGACTAGCTGGGAATGAGCAGTTCTTC
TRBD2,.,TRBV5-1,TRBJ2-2,CASSLASGGTNTGELFF,TGCGCCAGCAGCTTGGCTAGCGGGGGAACGAACACCGGGGAGCTGTTTTTT
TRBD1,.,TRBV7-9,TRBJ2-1,CASSPPTGLSSYNEQFF,TGTGCCAGCAGCCCGCCGACAGGGTTAAGCTCCTACAATGAGCAGTTCTTC
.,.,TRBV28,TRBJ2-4,CASSPGDLAKNIQYF,TGTGCCAGCAGCCCGGGGGATCTAGCCAAAAACATTCAGTACTTC
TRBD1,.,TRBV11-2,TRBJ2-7,CASSWTGFNSEQYF,TGTGCCAGCAGCTGGACAGGCTTTAATTCCGAGCAGTACTTC
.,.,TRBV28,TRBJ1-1,CASSFSSEAFF,TGTGCCAGCAGTTTTAGCTCTGAAGCTTTCTTT
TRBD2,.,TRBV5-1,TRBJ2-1,CASSLVPGGTYNEQFF,TGCGCCAGCAGCTTGGTCCCGGGGGGGACTTACAATGAGCAGTTCTTC
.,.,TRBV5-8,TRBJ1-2,CASSHLIPRVSNYGYTF,TGTGCCAGCAGCCATCTAATTCCGAGGGTGTCTAACTATGGCTACACCTTC
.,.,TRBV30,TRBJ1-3,CAWSSGGSGNTIYF,TGTGCCTGGAGTTCCGGGGGCTCTGGAAACACCATATATTTT
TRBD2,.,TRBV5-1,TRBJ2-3,CASNTGNQRGIGADTQYF,TGCGCCAGCAACACGGGGAACCAGCGGGGGATAGGGGCAGATACGCAGTATTTT
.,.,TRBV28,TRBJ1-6,CASLPGPSSPLHF,TGTGCCAGCCTCCCAGGCCCCTCTTCACCCCTCCACTTT
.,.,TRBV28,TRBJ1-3,CASSFQVPSSGNTIYF,TGTGCCAGCAGTTTTCAGGTCCCAAGCTCTGGAAACACCATATATTTT
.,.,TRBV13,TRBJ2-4,CASSISGAKNIQYF,TGTGCCAGCAGCATTTCCGGGGCCAAAAACATTCAGTACTTC
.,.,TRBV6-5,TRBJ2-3,CASRDPTDTQYF,TGTGCCAGCAGAGACCCCACAGATACGCAGTATTTT
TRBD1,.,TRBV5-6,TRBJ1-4,CASSLPTGSGEKLFF,TGTGCCAGCAGCCTCCCGACAGGGTCTGGTGAAAAACTGTTTTTT
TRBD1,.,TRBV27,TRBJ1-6,CASSLRAGTGNSPLHF,TGTGCCAGCAGTTTACGAGCCGGGACAGGGAATTCACCCCTCCACTTT
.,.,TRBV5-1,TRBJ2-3,CASSYARGDTDTQYF,TGCGCCAGCAGCTACGCAAGGGGGGATACAGATACGCAGTATTTT
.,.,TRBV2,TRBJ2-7,CASTGEVLPLYEQYF,TGTGCCAGCACAGGGGAAGTCCTTCCCCTTTACGAGCAGTACTTC
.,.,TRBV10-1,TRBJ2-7,CARYTGPAGGEQYF,TGCGCCAGGTATACCGGGCCGGCTGGGGGAGAGCAGTACTTC
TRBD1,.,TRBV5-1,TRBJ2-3,CASSLGTAFTDTQYF,TGCGCCAGCAGCTTAGGGACAGCCTTCACAGATACGCAGTATTTT
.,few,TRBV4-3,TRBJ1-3,CASSQVSYRDGNTIYF,TGCGCCAGCAGCCAAGTCTCCTACAGGGATGGAAACACCATATATTTT
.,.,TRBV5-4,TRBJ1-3,CASSLQGGSGNTIYF,TGTGCCAGCAGCTTGCAGGGAGGCTCTGGAAACACCATATATTTT
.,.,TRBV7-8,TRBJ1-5,CASSLVPTGINQPQHF,TGTGCCAGCAGCTTAGTTCCGACAGGCATCAATCAGCCCCAGCATTTT
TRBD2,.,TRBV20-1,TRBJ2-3,CSAALAETQYF,TGCAGTGCGGCACTAGCGGAAACGCAGTATTTT